This T cell receptor (beta chain) was sequenced in a study of blood T cells in healthy people across ages. The V end lost 7 bases, the J end lost 2 bases, and 17 bases lay between the germline ends. This CDR3 contains 15 residues. CDR1 is KGHSH, CDR2 LQKENI, per germline. Combining a sample-barcoded 5' primer with a J-beta primer mix, a second PCR ran for roughly 7 to 12 cycles. All cDNA molecules were each tagged by a template-switch adaptor with 12 random nucleotides. MiXCR was run by TCRdb on the 5' RACE reads, yielding one entry per CDR3 protein. This table has fewer than 950,000 distinct CDR3 sequences, less than 70% appearing once.

The chain links TRBV18 to TRBJ2-5, with D perhaps matching TRBD1 or TRBD2 (5 bases each). This clonotype originated in an older man in good health. Sequenced input: blood. The CDR3 sequence is CASYNRDGYQETQYF. CDR3 nucleotides: TGTGCCAGCTATAACCGGGACGGATATCAAGAGACCCAGTACTTC. Variable domain in full (rest from reference TRBV18 and TRBJ2-5): NAGVMQNPRHLVRRRGQEARLRCSPMKGHSHVYWYRQLPEEGLKFMVYLQKENIIDESGMPKERFSAEFPKEGPSILRIQQVVRGDSAAYFCASYNRDGYQETQYFGPGTRLLVL.